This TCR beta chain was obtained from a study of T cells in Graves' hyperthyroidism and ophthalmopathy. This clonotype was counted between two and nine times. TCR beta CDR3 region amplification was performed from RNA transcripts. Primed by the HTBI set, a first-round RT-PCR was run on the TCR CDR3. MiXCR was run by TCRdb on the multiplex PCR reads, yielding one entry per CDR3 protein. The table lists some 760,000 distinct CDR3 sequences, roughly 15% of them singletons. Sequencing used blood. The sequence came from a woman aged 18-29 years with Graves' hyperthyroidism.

The CDR3 DNA sequence: TGTGCCTGGAGTGTAGGGACAGGGGGCTATCAGCCCCAGCATTTT. Its translation is CAWSVGTGGYQPQHF. The rearrangement joins TRBV30 to TRBJ1-5; the match to TRBD1 covers 12 bases. The CDR3 runs 15 residues. The V and J ends lost 0 bases and 5 bases, in that order; junction bases with no gene match: 2. Germline V gene data show CDR1 as GTSNPN and CDR2 as SVGIG (reference sequence).